A single sample gave rise to the 12 T cell receptor beta chains below, sequenced in a study of CD8 T cells in ankylosing spondylitis (dated by TCRdb to about 2017). On the study overall, not on this receptor specifically: A TCR beta motif made up of several highly homologous amino acid variants appeared to be characteristic of blood from ankylosing spondylitis patients.

Libraries were built with 5' RACE. Sequencing used an Illumina HiSeq 2500. TCRdb reran the public reads through fastp at Q25 and MiXCR, keeping productive beta chains. CDR3 protein duplicates are merged, each entry listing the most common genes and DNA. The sample records 500,000 to 550,000 distinct CDR3 sequences, about 13% of which are singletons. The ten largest account for around 7% of the sample. The antigens for these receptors are not known. The sample consisted of blood, either unsorted or a sorted T cell fraction (not recorded which). The receptors come from a male donor with ankylosing spondylitis.

This clonotype was observed a few times. This chain joins TRBV12-3 or TRBV12-4 and TRBJ1-1; no clear D gene. The CDR3 is 13 residues long. With 6 bases removed from V and 4 bases from J, the gap between germline ends came to 12 bases. The CDR3 spells CASSYQAFTEAFF. As DNA, the CDR3 is TGTGCCAGCAGCTATCAGGCTTTCACTGAAGCTTTCTTT.

This clonotype was seen ten or more times. The chain uses TRBV24-1 and TRBJ2-2; D call uncertain. CDR3 length equals 13 residues. Germline CDR1 KGHDR, CDR2 SFDVKD. Trimming took off 4 bases at V and 4 bases at J, with 6 bases between the two ends. The DNA for the CDR3 is TGTGCCACCAGTGAACGGGCCACCGGGGAGCTGTTTTTT. It yields the protein CATSERATGELFF.

This chain connects TRBV9 to TRBJ2-1; possibly TRBD2 for D (5 bases). The germline V and J ends were trimmed by 4 bases and 0 bases, with 14 bases remaining between them. In germline, CDR1 is SGDLS, CDR2 YYNGEE. The CDR3 length is 16 residues. The CDR3 sequence is CASSPASRSSYNEQFF. In DNA form, the CDR3 reads TGTGCCAGCAGCCCTGCTAGCCGCAGCTCCTACAATGAGCAGTTCTTC.

The genes are TRBV14 and TRBJ2-7; no clear D gene. The CDR3 loop spans 16 amino acids. Looked up from germline, CDR1 is SGHDN and CDR2 is FVKESK. Trimming shortened V by 1 base and J by 0 bases, and 13 bases separated the two germline ends. CDR3 sequence reads: CASSQVFKPFSYEQYF. CDR3 in DNA: TGTGCCAGCAGCCAAGTTTTTAAGCCATTCTCCTACGAGCAGTACTTC.

This clonotype was counted only a few times. The V call is TRBV20-1, the J call TRBJ1-2, with TRBD1 matching 7 bases. Germline CDR1 DFQATT, CDR2 SNEGSKA (reference sequence). The CDR3 extends over 13 amino acids. After removal of 8 bases from V and 4 bases from J, the junction contained 10 bases not matched to a gene. CDR3 sequence reads: CSPQSAGGYGYTF. As DNA, the CDR3 is TGCAGTCCCCAAAGTGCAGGGGGCTATGGCTACACCTTC.

This clonotype was picked up a small number of times. The chain couples TRBV2 to TRBJ1-5, with TRBD1 matching 8 bases. The germline V gene encodes CDR1 SNHLY and CDR2 FYNNEI. Trimming took 3 bases from V and 3 from J; bases not matched to a gene: 4. The CDR3 is made up of 15 amino acids. The CDR3 region is CASSETGDNNQPQHF. CDR3 in DNA: TGTGCCAGCAGTGAGACAGGGGATAACAATCAGCCCCAGCATTTT.

This clonotype came up a few times. The genes are TRBV28 and TRBJ1-1; the D gene is possibly TRBD1 (5 bases). CDR1 and CDR2 from the germline V gene are MDHEN and SYDVKM. The CDR3 loop spans 14 amino acids. V lost 6 bases to trimming and J lost 5 bases, with 16 bases between them. The DNA of the CDR3 is TGTGCCAGCAGCCCGGGGGGAGGTTTAACTGAAGCTTTCTTT. This codes for CASSPGGGLTEAFF.

This clonotype appeared a few times. This chain connects TRBV7-2 to TRBJ2-7, with 7 bases lining up with TRBD1. The CDR3 length is 15 residues. Trimming removed 2 bases from V and 3 bases from J; junction bases left unmatched: 7. CDR1 SGHTA and CDR2 FQGNSA come from the germline V gene. CDR3 region: CASSLSPRQGYEQYF. The DNA of the CDR3 is TGTGCCAGCAGCTTATCCCCCCGACAGGGCTACGAGCAGTACTTC.

The rearrangement links TRBV3-1 to TRBJ1-2, with unresolved D. In germline, CDR1 is LGHDT, CDR2 YNNKEL (reference sequence). The CDR3 runs 15 residues. The V end lost 5 bases, the J end lost 4 bases, and 17 bases lay between the germline ends. The CDR3 DNA is TGTGCCAGCAGCAATACTCCGGAGGGCTTCTATGGCTACACCTTC. Translation gives CASSNTPEGFYGYTF.

This sequence joins TRBV7-7 and TRBJ2-3; 11 bases agree with TRBD1. Per germline, CDR1 SSHAT and CDR2 FNYEAQ (reference sequence). V lost 5 bases to trimming and J lost 3 bases; unmatched junction nucleotides: 4. The CDR3 has 15 amino acids. CDR3 DNA sequence: TGTGCCAGCAGCCCGGACAGGGGGCAGACAGATACGCAGTATTTT. As protein: CASSPDRGQTDTQYF.

This chain uses TRBV24-1 with TRBJ2-1; tentative D call: TRBD2 (5 bases). CDR1 and CDR2 (germline): KGHDR, SFDVKD. The CDR3 loop spans 16 amino acids. The ends were cut back, 4 bases at V and 0 bases at J, with 12 bases in the middle. CDR3 loop: CATSEVGESSYNEQFF. DNA of the CDR3: TGTGCCACCAGTGAGGTCGGGGAAAGCTCCTACAATGAGCAGTTCTTC.

The table lists this clonotype with a few counts. The chain uses TRBV27 and TRBJ2-1; D may correspond to TRBD1 or TRBD2 (5 bases each). Germline lookup yields CDR1 MNHEY and CDR2 SMNVEV (reference sequence). The CDR3 loop spans 14 amino acids. The V and J ends lost 8 bases and 11 bases respectively, with 22 bases between them. CDR3 nucleotide sequence: TGTGCCAGCCGCCTCGGGACCAGGTCAGGCCAGCAGTTCTTC. The encoded protein is CASRLGTRSGQQFF.